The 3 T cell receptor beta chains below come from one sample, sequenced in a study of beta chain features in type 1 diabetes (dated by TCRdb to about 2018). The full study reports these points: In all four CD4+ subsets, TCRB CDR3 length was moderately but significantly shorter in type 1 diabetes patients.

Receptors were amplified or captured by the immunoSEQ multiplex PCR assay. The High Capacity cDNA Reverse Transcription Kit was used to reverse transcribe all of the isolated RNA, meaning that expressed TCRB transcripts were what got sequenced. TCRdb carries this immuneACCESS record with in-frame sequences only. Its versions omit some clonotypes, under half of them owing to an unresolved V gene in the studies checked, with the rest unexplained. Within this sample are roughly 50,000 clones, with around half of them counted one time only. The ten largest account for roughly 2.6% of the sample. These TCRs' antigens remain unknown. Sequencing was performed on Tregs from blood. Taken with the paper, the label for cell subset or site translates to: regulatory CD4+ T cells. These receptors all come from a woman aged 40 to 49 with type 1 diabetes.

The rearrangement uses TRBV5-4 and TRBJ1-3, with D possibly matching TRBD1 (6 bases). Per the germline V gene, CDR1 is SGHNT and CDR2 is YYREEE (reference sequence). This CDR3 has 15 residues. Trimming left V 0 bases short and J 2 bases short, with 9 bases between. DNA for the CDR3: TGTGCCAGCAGCTTGGGCGGACAGCCTGGAAACACCATATATTTT. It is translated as CASSLGGQPGNTIYF.

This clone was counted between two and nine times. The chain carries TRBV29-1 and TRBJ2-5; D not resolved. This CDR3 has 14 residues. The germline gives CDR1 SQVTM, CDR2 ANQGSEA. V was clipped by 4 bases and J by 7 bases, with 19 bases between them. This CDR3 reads CSVGGWASERTQYF. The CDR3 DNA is TGCAGCGTTGGTGGTTGGGCTTCCGAACGGACCCAGTACTTC.

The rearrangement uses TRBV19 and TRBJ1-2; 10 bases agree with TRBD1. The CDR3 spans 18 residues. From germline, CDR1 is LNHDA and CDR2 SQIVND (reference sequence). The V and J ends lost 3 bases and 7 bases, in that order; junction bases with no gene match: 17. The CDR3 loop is CASSIQYWTGGVNLGYTF. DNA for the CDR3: TGTGCCAGTAGTATTCAGTACTGGACAGGGGGAGTGAACCTTGGCTACACCTTC.